This entry lists 24 T cell receptor beta chains sequenced from one sample in a study of breast tumors, draining lymph nodes, adjacent tissues. The lymph nodes were axillary draining lymph nodes from breast cancer patients. TCRdb re-derived calls from the multiplex PCR reads in MiXCR, one entry per CDR3 protein. The data show over 200,000 distinct CDR3 sequences, 30% to 35% seen once. Material: axillary lymph node tissue. The receptors come from a female donor with breast cancer. Some clones in this sample may be carry-over from other donors' samples.

This clonotype came up many times. The chain links TRBV10-1 to TRBJ2-7, with D perhaps matching TRBD1 or TRBD2 (5 bases each). The germline V and J ends were trimmed by 2 bases and 2 bases, with 10 bases remaining between them. The CDR3 runs 14 residues. Germline values: CDR1 WNHNN, CDR2 SYGVQD (reference sequence). CDR3 coding DNA: TGCGCCAGCAGTGAGGGGACGGCACCCTACGAGCAGTACTTC. This encodes CASSEGTAPYEQYF.

This clonotype was counted at least ten times. V and J are TRBV7-9 and TRBJ2-3; a possible D gene is TRBD2 (5 bases). Germline V lookup: CDR1 SEHNR, CDR2 FQNEAQ (reference sequence). This CDR3 is 12 amino acids long. V lost 8 bases to trimming and J lost 5 bases, with 11 bases between them. The CDR3 DNA reads as TGTGCCAGCGGGAGTACTCGAGATACGCAGTATTTT. Protein sequence: CASGSTRDTQYF.

This chain links TRBV20-1 with TRBJ2-5; 12 bases line up with TRBD2. Unmatched junction bases numbered 4, after V lost 6 bases and J lost 5 bases. The CDR3 consists of 13 residues. CDR1 is DFQATT, CDR2 SNEGSKA, per germline (reference sequence). The CDR3: CSASTSGSETQYF. CDR3 in DNA: TGCAGTGCCTCGACTAGCGGGAGTGAGACCCAGTACTTC.

This clonotype was picked up a small number of times. This could be a read error, since a much larger clone is one nucleotide away. The chain is built from TRBV12-3 or TRBV12-4 and TRBJ2-5; no firm D call. This CDR3 spans 17 amino acids. With 3 bases removed from V and 2 bases from J, the gap between germline ends came to 19 bases. CDR3 sequence: CASSFALSRIRQETQYF. The CDR3 DNA follows: TGTGCCAGCAGTTTCGCGCTAAGTAGGATCCGGCAAGAGACCCAGTACTTC.

In this sample, this clonotype turned up many times. The chain is built from TRBV7-2 and TRBJ2-3; D remains unclear. This CDR3 has 14 residues. V shed 5 bases and J shed 4 bases, with 13 bases lying between them. Germline assignment: CDR1 SGHTA and CDR2 FQGNSA. CDR3 coding DNA: TGTGCCAGCAGCCATAAGGGCCTCTCAGATACGCAGTATTTT. As protein: CASSHKGLSDTQYF.

In its sample, this clonotype was seen many times. The chain carries TRBV19 and TRBJ1-2; 7 positions agree with TRBD1. This CDR3 has 15 residues. V was clipped by 1 base and J by 4 bases; unmatched bases: 6. The V gene's germline CDR1 is LNHDA and CDR2 SQIVND (reference sequence). The CDR3 DNA follows: TGTGCCAGTAGTATAGCTAAACAGGGGACCTATGGCTACACCTTC. Translated: CASSIAKQGTYGYTF.

The rearrangement links TRBV7-9 to TRBJ1-2; 8 nucleotides match TRBD1. The germline CDR1 and CDR2 sequences are SEHNR and FQNEAQ (reference sequence). The V segment lost 5 bases and the J segment 1 base; nucleotides outside the gene matches: 6. The CDR3 length is 15 residues. In nucleotides, the CDR3 is TGTGCCAGCAGCCTCCGACAGGGGCTTAACTATGGCTACACCTTC. This encodes CASSLRQGLNYGYTF.

This clonotype was detected ten times or more. This chain links TRBV5-6 with TRBJ1-2; the D is unclear. Trimming removed 1 base at V and 11 bases at J, with 9 bases between. This CDR3 has 11 residues. Germline CDR1 reads SGHDT; CDR2 reads YYEEEE. The CDR3 region has the DNA TGTGCCAGCAGCTTGTTTTCAGAGTACACCTTC. Amino acid sequence: CASSLFSEYTF.

This chain uses TRBV6-1 with TRBJ1-5; 10 nucleotides align to TRBD1. In germline, CDR1 is MNHNS, CDR2 SASEGT. The V and J ends lost 5 bases and 4 bases, in that order; junction bases with no gene match: 8. There are 16 residues in the CDR3. The CDR3 coding sequence is TGTGCCAGCAGTCACCGGGACAGGGGACCTAATCAGCCCCAGCATTTT. Translating gives CASSHRDRGPNQPQHF.

This clonotype was seen many times. The rearrangement links TRBV19 to TRBJ1-5; TRBD1 might be the D (6 bases). The V and J ends lost 3 bases and 1 base respectively, with 10 bases between them. The germline V gene encodes CDR1 LNHDA and CDR2 SQIVND (reference sequence). This CDR3 has 15 residues. CDR3 sequence: CASSIVQGSNQPQHF. For the CDR3, the DNA is TGTGCCAGTAGTATCGTTCAGGGGAGCAATCAGCCCCAGCATTTT.

This clonotype was observed at least ten times. The V call is TRBV7-2, the J call TRBJ2-3, with unresolved D. CDR1 is SGHTA, CDR2 FQGNSA, per germline. V dropped 7 bases and J dropped 3 bases, with 8 bases sitting between them. The CDR3 totals 12 residues. This CDR3 reads CASNTPTDTQYF. As DNA, the CDR3 is TGTGCCAGCAACACCCCAACAGATACGCAGTATTTT. Full variable domain (outside the CDR3, taken from reference TRBV7-2 and TRBJ2-3): GAGVSQSPSNKVTEKGKDVELRCDPISGHTALYWYRQSLGQGLEFLIYFQGNSAPDKSGLPSDRFSAERTGGSVSTLTIQRTQQEDSAVYLCASNTPTDTQYFGPGTRLTVL.

This clonotype was detected many times. The rearrangement joins TRBV25-1 to TRBJ2-6; D unclear. Germline CDR1 reads MGHDK; CDR2 reads SYGVNS. V dropped 8 bases and J dropped 4 bases, with 12 bases sitting between them. The CDR3 consists of 14 residues. CDR3 sequence reads: CASSSGLGANVLTF. CDR3 DNA sequence: TGTGCCAGCTCTTCCGGGCTGGGGGCCAACGTCCTGACTTTC.

This clonotype was picked up a small number of times. The gene calls are TRBV19 and TRBJ2-1, with a tentative D call TRBD2 (6 bases). Germline CDR1 is LNHDA and CDR2 is SQIVND (reference sequence). The CDR3 length is 16 residues. The germline V and J ends were trimmed by 2 bases and 3 bases, with 14 bases remaining between them. The CDR3 DNA is TGTGCCAGTAGTATAACCGGGAGAAGCGACTACAATGAGCAGTTCTTC. This translates into CASSITGRSDYNEQFF.

V and J are TRBV5-1 and TRBJ2-7, with 7 bases that match TRBD2. The junction had 9 bases not matched to a gene; V was cut back by 9 bases and J by 6 bases. Germline V lookup: CDR1 SGHRS, CDR2 YFSETQ. The CDR3 loop spans 12 amino acids. In DNA, the CDR3 is TGCGCCACCAAGGAGGGCGGGGGCGAGCAGTACTTC. Its translation is CATKEGGGEQYF.

This clonotype occurred a few times. The chain employs TRBV28 and TRBJ2-7, with TRBD2 as a possible D gene (5 bases). CDR1 and CDR2 from the germline V gene are MDHEN and SYDVKM. The CDR3 has 16 amino acids. Trimming left V 4 bases short and J 7 bases short, with 23 bases between. The CDR3 here is CASSSPRGTNSAEQYF. CDR3 DNA: TGTGCCAGCAGTTCGCCACGGGGAACTAACTCTGCTGAGCAGTACTTC.

This clonotype was picked up many times. The chain couples TRBV18 to TRBJ1-5; D ambiguous. V was cut by 4 bases and J by 3 bases, with 7 bases left in between. In germline, CDR1 is KGHSH, CDR2 LQKENI. The CDR3 consists of 13 residues. CDR3 region: CASSLEDNQPQHF. The CDR3 nucleotides are TGTGCCAGCTCACTGGAAGACAATCAGCCCCAGCATTTT.

This clonotype was recorded many times. The chain links TRBV5-6 to TRBJ2-7, with D unresolved. Germline V lookup: CDR1 SGHDT, CDR2 YYEEEE. Trimming removed 7 bases at V and 4 bases at J, with 15 bases between. The CDR3 runs 13 residues. The CDR3 DNA is TGTGCCAGCGGTGGGTTGGGCACTTACGAGCAGTACTTC. This codes for CASGGLGTYEQYF.

This clonotype was observed many times. This chain connects TRBV20-1 to TRBJ2-3; TRBD2 matches 7 bases. CDR3 length equals 14 residues. Germline V gene lookup returns CDR1 DFQATT and CDR2 SNEGSKA (reference sequence). V dropped 7 bases and J dropped 2; count of bases not matched to a gene: 9. The CDR3, as DNA: TGCAGTGGGGGTGTAGCGGGTTTCACAGATACGCAGTATTTT. Its protein is CSGGVAGFTDTQYF.

The gene calls are TRBV15 and TRBJ2-1, with no clear D. CDR3 length: 12 amino acids. Trimming shortened V by 5 bases and J by 8 bases, and 10 bases separated the two germline ends. The germline V gene encodes CDR1 LNHNV and CDR2 YYDKDF (reference sequence). For the CDR3, the DNA is TGTGCCACCAGCGGGGTGGGCGATGAGCAGTTCTTC. Protein product: CATSGVGDEQFF.

This chain links TRBV6-5 with TRBJ2-1, with 10 bases identical to TRBD2. The CDR3 runs 16 residues. V lost 2 bases, J lost 6 bases, and 7 bases stayed unmatched. CDR1 and CDR2 (germline): MNHEY, SVGAGI. The CDR3: CASSYRLAGGVNEQFF. Written as DNA, the CDR3 is TGTGCCAGCAGTTACCGGTTAGCGGGAGGCGTCAATGAGCAGTTCTTC.

This clonotype was recorded at least ten times. The chain combines TRBV7-2 with TRBJ2-2, with TRBD1 matching over 7 bases. The germline V gene encodes CDR1 SGHTA and CDR2 FQGNSA. Trimming removed 7 bases from V and 3 bases from J; junction bases left unmatched: 5. The CDR3 is made up of 14 amino acids. The CDR3 region is CASKRDRHTGELFF. The CDR3 DNA sequence: TGTGCCAGCAAAAGGGACAGACACACCGGGGAGCTGTTTTTT.

Regarding this clonotype: A much larger clonotype is one base distant, so this may be a read error. The rearrangement joins TRBV4-3 to TRBJ2-2; 11 bases line up with TRBD2. Germline V gene lookup returns CDR1 LGHNA and CDR2 YSLEER. V shed 8 bases and J 0 bases; nucleotides not matched to a gene: 14. The CDR3 length is 19 residues. CDR3 sequence reads: CASEGGGTSGHANTGELFF. The DNA for the CDR3 is TGCGCCAGCGAGGGGGGAGGGACTAGCGGCCACGCGAACACCGGGGAGCTGTTTTTT.

As for this clonotype: This may arise from a read error, as a much more abundant clone is one base away. The V gene is TRBV5-6, the J gene TRBJ1-5; 8 nucleotides align to TRBD1. The CDR3 length is 14 residues. Trimming at V came to 4 bases and at J to 7 bases, leaving 7 bases not matched to a gene. Per the germline V gene, CDR1 is SGHDT and CDR2 is YYEEEE. The CDR3 nucleotides read TGTGCCAGCAGCCTGACAGGGGCTCACCAGCCCCAGCATTTT. This codes for CASSLTGAHQPQHF.

This clonotype is a singleton in its sample. The missing conserved phenylalanine or tryptophan at the end of this CDR3 makes a read error likely. The DNA is left out, because the CDR3 cannot be placed on it with certainty; the CDR3 is given as TCRdb lists it. The chain couples TRBV12-3 or TRBV12-4 to TRBJ1-6. A total of 12 residues make up the CDR3, ends included. The chain's CDR3 is CASSRSGRARTP.